These T cell receptor beta chains were read from a single sample in a study of control samples from healthy donors and cancer patients. TCRdb's table, derived via immunoSEQ multiplex PCR, lists solely in-frame clones and lacks some. This table has approximately 220,000 clones, about 95% appearing once. Source material: blood. Receptors were obtained from a man over 45 in good health. Both conserved end residues are part of each CDR3. Fields, in order: V gene, clone size, D gene, J gene, CDR3 protein, CDR3 DNA. The D gene is left open where the match is weak. Part of the rows lack a size; the others show once, few, many or a class for expanded clones.

v_gene: TRBV7-2
abundance: -
d_gene: -
j_gene: TRBJ1-5
CDR3aa: CASSYRLADQPQHF
CDR3nt: TGTGCCAGCAGCTACCGGTTAGCAGATCAGCCCCAGCATTTT

v_gene: TRBV28
abundance: once
d_gene: TRBD1
j_gene: TRBJ1-5
CDR3aa: CASSLRDRLLASNQPQHF
CDR3nt: TGTGCCAGCAGTCTCCGGGACAGGCTGTTGGCAAGCAATCAGCCCCAGCATTTT

v_gene: TRBV7-9
abundance: -
d_gene: -
j_gene: TRBJ2-1
CDR3aa: CASSGESYNEQFF
CDR3nt: TGTGCCAGCAGCGGGGAATCCTACAATGAGCAGTTCTTC

v_gene: TRBV5-1
abundance: -
d_gene: TRBD1
j_gene: TRBJ1-2
CDR3aa: CASDLTGTGIYGYTF
CDR3nt: TGCGCCAGTGATCTGACCGGGACAGGAATTTATGGCTACACCTTC

v_gene: TRBV5-1
abundance: -
d_gene: -
j_gene: TRBJ1-3
CDR3aa: CASSLGAPSGNTIYF
CDR3nt: TGCGCCAGCAGCTTGGGGGCCCCCTCTGGAAACACCATATATTTT

v_gene: TRBV6-2/TRBV6-3
abundance: -
d_gene: -
j_gene: TRBJ1-2
CDR3aa: CASSYRPGDYGYTF
CDR3nt: TGTGCCAGCAGTTACCGGCCAGGGGACTATGGCTACACCTTC

v_gene: TRBV24-1
abundance: -
d_gene: -
j_gene: TRBJ1-1
CDR3aa: CATSQGNAEAFF
CDR3nt: TGTGCCACCAGTCAGGGGAACGCTGAAGCTTTCTTT

v_gene: TRBV30
abundance: -
d_gene: TRBD1
j_gene: TRBJ1-2
CDR3aa: CAWSGTGSNYGYTF
CDR3nt: TGTGCCTGGAGTGGGACAGGGAGTAACTATGGCTACACCTTC

v_gene: TRBV5-1
abundance: -
d_gene: -
j_gene: TRBJ2-4
CDR3aa: CASSPPGGMLGKNIQYF
CDR3nt: TGCGCCAGCAGCCCCCCGGGGGGCATGTTGGGCAAAAACATTCAGTACTTC

v_gene: TRBV7-6
abundance: -
d_gene: -
j_gene: TRBJ2-1
CDR3aa: CASSSTDPPVNEQFF
CDR3nt: TGTGCCAGCAGCTCGACAGATCCCCCTGTGAATGAGCAGTTCTTC

v_gene: TRBV5-5
abundance: -
d_gene: -
j_gene: TRBJ1-2
CDR3aa: CASSLGAAGWDGYTF
CDR3nt: TGTGCCAGCAGTTTGGGGGCAGCCGGCTGGGATGGCTACACCTTC

v_gene: TRBV11-2
abundance: -
d_gene: -
j_gene: TRBJ1-1
CDR3aa: CASSPSSGAGTFF
CDR3nt: TGTGCCAGCAGCCCATCTTCCGGAGCTGGAACTTTCTTT

v_gene: TRBV12-3/TRBV12-4
abundance: -
d_gene: -
j_gene: TRBJ2-6
CDR3aa: CASSRSGANVLTF
CDR3nt: TGTGCCAGCAGTAGGTCTGGGGCCAACGTCCTGACTTTC

v_gene: TRBV6-5
abundance: -
d_gene: TRBD1
j_gene: TRBJ2-1
CDR3aa: CASSPSRDRAGEQFF
CDR3nt: TGTGCCAGCAGTCCGTCCCGGGACAGGGCAGGTGAGCAGTTCTTC

v_gene: TRBV10-1
abundance: -
d_gene: TRBD2
j_gene: TRBJ2-7
CDR3aa: CASSENRAGGRGEQYF
CDR3nt: TGCGCCAGCAGTGAGAATCGGGCGGGGGGCAGGGGCGAGCAGTACTTC

v_gene: TRBV19
abundance: -
d_gene: -
j_gene: TRBJ1-5
CDR3aa: CASSVTGSGNQPQHF
CDR3nt: TGTGCCAGTAGTGTTACAGGGTCGGGCAATCAGCCCCAGCATTTT

v_gene: TRBV18
abundance: -
d_gene: TRBD1
j_gene: TRBJ2-1
CDR3aa: CASSPKTIQGIHNEQFF
CDR3nt: TGTGCCAGCTCACCCAAAACGATACAGGGGATTCACAATGAGCAGTTCTTC